A selection of T cell receptor beta chains follows, all from one sample in a study of shared clonotypes between healthy human individuals. Using immunoSEQ multiplex PCR, the repertoire was profiled, and TCRdb retains in-frame clones only, with some absent. The sample includes around 2.1 million clones, under 95% of them seen just once. Input material: naive CD8+ T cells from PBMCs. The receptors here all came from a man between 18 and 35 years old in good health. Some clones in this sample may be carry-over from other donors' samples. Each CDR3 is given with its conserved first and last residue. D genes are given only for firm matches. For some rows the clone size is stated as once, few or many, or as a class when expanded; others skip it.

D gene: TRBD1; V gene: TRBV28; J gene: TRBJ2-3; clone size: .; CDR3 protein: CASSPRDRDTDTQYF; CDR3 DNA: TGTGCCAGCAGTCCGAGGGACAGGGACACAGATACGCAGTATTTT
D gene: .; V gene: TRBV19; J gene: TRBJ2-6; clone size: once; CDR3 protein: CASSIAPSGANVLTF; CDR3 DNA: TGTGCCAGTAGTATCGCGCCCTCTGGGGCCAACGTCCTGACTTTC
D gene: .; V gene: TRBV10-1; J gene: TRBJ1-1; clone size: few; CDR3 protein: CASSEGIGARNTEAFF; CDR3 DNA: TGCGCCAGCAGTGAAGGGATAGGGGCTAGGAACACTGAAGCTTTCTTT
D gene: TRBD2; V gene: TRBV7-6; J gene: TRBJ2-1; clone size: .; CDR3 protein: CASSLEPGGRNEQFF; CDR3 DNA: TGTGCCAGCAGCTTAGAGCCCGGCGGGAGAAATGAGCAGTTCTTC
D gene: .; V gene: TRBV7-8; J gene: TRBJ2-7; clone size: .; CDR3 protein: CASSPDGYEQYF; CDR3 DNA: TGTGCCAGCAGCCCGGACGGCTACGAGCAGTACTTC
D gene: TRBD1; V gene: TRBV7-9; J gene: TRBJ2-2; clone size: .; CDR3 protein: CASSLYRGNTGELFF; CDR3 DNA: TGTGCCAGCAGCCTTTACAGGGGCAACACCGGGGAGCTGTTTTTT
D gene: TRBD1; V gene: TRBV28; J gene: TRBJ2-3; clone size: .; CDR3 protein: CASSWWGQADTMGDTQYF; CDR3 DNA: TGTGCCAGCAGTTGGTGGGGACAGGCGGACACCATGGGAGATACGCAGTATTTT
D gene: .; V gene: TRBV28; J gene: TRBJ2-7; clone size: .; CDR3 protein: CASRTGAVELEQYF; CDR3 DNA: TGTGCCAGCAGAACGGGGGCAGTAGAGCTAGAGCAGTACTTC
D gene: TRBD2; V gene: TRBV9; J gene: TRBJ2-5; clone size: .; CDR3 protein: CASSVGFSGIGQETQYF; CDR3 DNA: TGTGCCAGCAGCGTAGGGTTTAGCGGGATTGGCCAAGAGACCCAGTACTTC
D gene: .; V gene: TRBV9; J gene: TRBJ2-7; clone size: once; CDR3 protein: CASSEGRLAYEQYF; CDR3 DNA: TGTGCCAGCAGCGAGGGGAGGCTGGCCTACGAGCAGTACTTC
D gene: .; V gene: TRBV27; J gene: TRBJ1-1; clone size: once; CDR3 protein: CASSSRGLNTEAFF; CDR3 DNA: TGTGCCAGCAGCTCTCGGGGTCTGAACACTGAAGCTTTCTTT
D gene: .; V gene: TRBV28; J gene: TRBJ1-5; clone size: .; CDR3 protein: CASKFNPGPQHF; CDR3 DNA: TGTGCCAGCAAGTTTAACCCGGGGCCCCAGCATTTT
D gene: .; V gene: TRBV6-5; J gene: TRBJ2-7; clone size: .; CDR3 protein: CASRPRETASYEQYF; CDR3 DNA: TGTGCCAGCAGGCCCCGGGAGACAGCCTCCTACGAGCAGTACTTC
D gene: .; V gene: TRBV21-1; J gene: TRBJ1-1; clone size: .; CDR3 protein: CASSKPSKNKVTEAFF; CDR3 DNA: TGTGCCAGCAGCAAACCCAGTAAGAACAAGGTTACTGAAGCTTTCTTT
D gene: .; V gene: TRBV11-2; J gene: TRBJ2-7; clone size: .; CDR3 protein: CASSPNLLPYEQYF; CDR3 DNA: TGTGCCAGCAGCCCAAACCTCCTCCCCTACGAGCAGTACTTC
D gene: .; V gene: TRBV19; J gene: TRBJ2-4; clone size: .; CDR3 protein: CASSTVVFDIQYF; CDR3 DNA: TGTGCCAGTAGTACCGTTGTTTTTGACATTCAGTACTTC
D gene: TRBD1; V gene: TRBV9; J gene: TRBJ1-1; clone size: .; CDR3 protein: CASSETGSGTEAFF; CDR3 DNA: TGTGCCAGCAGCGAGACAGGGTCGGGCACTGAAGCTTTCTTT
D gene: .; V gene: TRBV5-5; J gene: TRBJ2-7; clone size: .; CDR3 protein: CASSPEVSYEQYF; CDR3 DNA: TGTGCCAGCAGCCCCGAAGTGTCCTACGAGCAGTACTTC
D gene: .; V gene: TRBV30; J gene: TRBJ2-7; clone size: .; CDR3 protein: CAWSEGYEQYF; CDR3 DNA: TGTGCCTGGAGTGAAGGGTACGAGCAGTACTTC
D gene: .; V gene: TRBV4-3; J gene: TRBJ1-3; clone size: once; CDR3 protein: CASSQDRSYGNTIYF; CDR3 DNA: TGCGCCAGCAGCCAAGATAGGTCATATGGAAACACCATATATTTT
D gene: .; V gene: TRBV5-8; J gene: TRBJ1-1; clone size: .; CDR3 protein: CASSQTYTEAFF; CDR3 DNA: TGTGCCAGCAGCCAGACTTACACTGAAGCTTTCTTT
D gene: .; V gene: TRBV6-6; J gene: TRBJ1-2; clone size: few; CDR3 protein: CASSLGNYGYTF; CDR3 DNA: TGTGCCAGCAGTTTAGGCAACTATGGCTACACCTTC
D gene: .; V gene: TRBV27; J gene: TRBJ1-1; clone size: once; CDR3 protein: CASSLSRAGNTEAFF; CDR3 DNA: TGTGCCAGCAGTTTAAGCCGGGCAGGGAACACTGAAGCTTTCTTT
D gene: .; V gene: TRBV25-1; J gene: TRBJ2-1; clone size: once; CDR3 protein: CASSEIGNEQFF; CDR3 DNA: TGTGCCAGCAGTGAAATAGGAAATGAGCAGTTCTTC
D gene: TRBD1; V gene: TRBV7-8; J gene: TRBJ1-5; clone size: once; CDR3 protein: CASSLGFPGTAQPQHF; CDR3 DNA: TGTGCCAGCAGCTTAGGTTTTCCCGGGACAGCTCAGCCCCAGCATTTT
D gene: TRBD1; V gene: TRBV27; J gene: TRBJ2-1; clone size: .; CDR3 protein: CASSPGTGGNNEQFF; CDR3 DNA: TGTGCCAGCAGTCCAGGGACAGGGGGCAACAATGAGCAGTTCTTC
D gene: .; V gene: TRBV28; J gene: TRBJ2-4; clone size: .; CDR3 protein: CASSLVTLAALDIQYF; CDR3 DNA: TGTGCCAGCAGTTTAGTAACTCTGGCAGCATTAGACATTCAGTACTTC
D gene: TRBD1; V gene: TRBV28; J gene: TRBJ2-7; clone size: .; CDR3 protein: CASSRPQETGDEQYF; CDR3 DNA: TGTGCCAGCAGTCGCCCCCAAGAGACAGGGGACGAGCAGTACTTC
D gene: TRBD2; V gene: TRBV6-4; J gene: TRBJ2-7; clone size: .; CDR3 protein: CASSDSASGSYEQYF; CDR3 DNA: TGTGCCAGCAGTGACTCCGCTAGCGGGAGCTACGAGCAGTACTTC
D gene: .; V gene: TRBV15; J gene: TRBJ2-7; clone size: .; CDR3 protein: CATSSRRSSYEQYF; CDR3 DNA: TGTGCCACCAGCAGCCGTCGGAGCTCCTACGAGCAGTACTTC
D gene: .; V gene: TRBV14; J gene: TRBJ1-1; clone size: few; CDR3 protein: CASSQDKVPAFF; CDR3 DNA: TGTGCCAGCAGCCAAGATAAGGTTCCAGCTTTCTTT
D gene: .; V gene: TRBV10-3; J gene: TRBJ2-7; clone size: few; CDR3 protein: CAIQQAGGYEQYF; CDR3 DNA: TGTGCCATACAACAGGCTGGGGGCTACGAGCAGTACTTC
D gene: TRBD2; V gene: TRBV4-3; J gene: TRBJ2-1; clone size: once; CDR3 protein: CASSQGVGGPRAQNEQFF; CDR3 DNA: TGCGCCAGCAGCCAAGGAGTGGGAGGGCCACGGGCACAAAATGAGCAGTTCTTC
D gene: .; V gene: TRBV29-1; J gene: TRBJ2-7; clone size: .; CDR3 protein: CSVEDRRPGEQYF; CDR3 DNA: TGCAGCGTTGAAGATCGTCGGCCCGGAGAGCAGTACTTC
D gene: .; V gene: TRBV7-9; J gene: TRBJ1-3; clone size: .; CDR3 protein: CASRRVDLGNTIYF; CDR3 DNA: TGTGCCAGCAGACGGGTGGATCTTGGAAACACCATATATTTT
D gene: .; V gene: TRBV2; J gene: TRBJ2-7; clone size: .; CDR3 protein: CASDSGRDSLYEQYF; CDR3 DNA: TGTGCCAGCGACTCAGGCAGAGACTCCCTCTACGAGCAGTACTTC
D gene: .; V gene: TRBV4-3; J gene: TRBJ1-3; clone size: .; CDR3 protein: CASSQVFSAGSGNTIYF; CDR3 DNA: TGCGCCAGCAGCCAAGTTTTTAGCGCAGGATCGGGAAACACCATATATTTT
D gene: TRBD1; V gene: TRBV27; J gene: TRBJ2-3; clone size: .; CDR3 protein: CASSYGTGEGDTQYF; CDR3 DNA: TGTGCCAGCAGCTACGGGACAGGGGAAGGAGATACGCAGTATTTT
D gene: .; V gene: TRBV27; J gene: TRBJ2-7; clone size: .; CDR3 protein: CASGTSSYYEQYF; CDR3 DNA: TGTGCCAGCGGGACCTCTTCCTACTACGAGCAGTACTTC
D gene: .; V gene: TRBV28; J gene: TRBJ2-7; clone size: .; CDR3 protein: CASSLQSYEQYF; CDR3 DNA: TGTGCCAGCAGTTTACAGAGCTACGAGCAGTACTTC
D gene: .; V gene: TRBV2; J gene: TRBJ1-3; clone size: once; CDR3 protein: CASSELSAANGNTIYF; CDR3 DNA: TGTGCCAGCAGTGAATTGTCGGCCGCGAATGGAAACACCATATATTTT
D gene: .; V gene: TRBV7-9; J gene: TRBJ1-1; clone size: .; CDR3 protein: CASSLAPLYTEAFF; CDR3 DNA: TGTGCCAGCAGCTTAGCCCCTTTGTACACTGAAGCTTTCTTT
D gene: TRBD2; V gene: TRBV6-6; J gene: TRBJ2-3; clone size: .; CDR3 protein: CASSYVAGSTDTQYF; CDR3 DNA: TGTGCCAGCAGTTACGTAGCGGGAAGCACAGATACGCAGTATTTT
D gene: .; V gene: TRBV19; J gene: TRBJ1-1; clone size: once; CDR3 protein: CASSTPSDADTEAFF; CDR3 DNA: TGTGCCAGTAGTACCCCCTCCGACGCGGACACTGAAGCTTTCTTT
D gene: .; V gene: TRBV9; J gene: TRBJ2-7; clone size: .; CDR3 protein: CASSPYRAPTYYEQYF; CDR3 DNA: TGTGCCAGCAGCCCCTACCGGGCGCCGACATACTACGAGCAGTACTTC
D gene: .; V gene: TRBV27; J gene: TRBJ2-1; clone size: .; CDR3 protein: CASSLGAGAAYNEQFF; CDR3 DNA: TGTGCCAGCAGTCTGGGGGCGGGCGCGGCCTACAATGAGCAGTTCTTC
D gene: TRBD2; V gene: TRBV11-2; J gene: TRBJ2-1; clone size: .; CDR3 protein: CASSLGWASGHNEQFF; CDR3 DNA: TGTGCCAGCAGCTTAGGGTGGGCTAGCGGTCACAATGAGCAGTTCTTC
D gene: .; V gene: TRBV10-2; J gene: TRBJ2-5; clone size: .; CDR3 protein: CASSEADWETQYF; CDR3 DNA: TGCGCCAGCAGCGAGGCAGACTGGGAGACCCAGTACTTC
D gene: .; V gene: TRBV5-4; J gene: TRBJ1-2; clone size: few; CDR3 protein: CASSLYPGGTSYGYTF; CDR3 DNA: TGTGCCAGCAGCTTGTATCCCGGAGGGACGAGCTATGGCTACACCTTC
D gene: .; V gene: TRBV30; J gene: TRBJ1-1; clone size: .; CDR3 protein: CAWTGPLGTEAFF; CDR3 DNA: TGTGCCTGGACAGGGCCCCTGGGGACTGAAGCTTTCTTT
D gene: .; V gene: TRBV27; J gene: TRBJ2-7; clone size: .; CDR3 protein: CASRLLGASYEQYF; CDR3 DNA: TGTGCCAGCCGACTCCTGGGGGCTTCCTACGAGCAGTACTTC